One sample yielded the 19 T cell receptor beta chains listed below, sequenced in a study of human T cells and chemical hapten exposure. TCRdb reanalysed the 5' RACE reads using MiXCR and keeps one entry per CDR3 protein. The profile covers 95,000 to 120,000 distinct CDR3 sequences, with approximately 19% appearing a single time and about 3% taken by the ten largest. The authors' total RNA extraction used unfractionated whole blood. These receptors were taken from a human donor in good health.

This clonotype was detected only a few times. The chain employs TRBV2 and TRBJ2-1; 7 bases align to TRBD1. With V trimmed by 1 base and J by 8 bases, 8 bases remained unmatched. The CDR3 extends over 15 amino acids. CDR1 SNHLY and CDR2 FYNNEI come from the germline V gene. The CDR3 loop is CASSEGGGSRDEQFF. The DNA of the CDR3 is TGTGCCAGCAGTGAAGGAGGGGGCAGTCGAGATGAGCAGTTCTTC.

The CDR3 sequence is CATSRGSDPSYEQYF. DNA of the CDR3: TGTGCCACCAGCAGAGGGTCTGACCCCTCCTACGAGCAGTACTTC. The chain carries TRBV15 and TRBJ2-7; no clear D gene. This CDR3 region has 15 residues. V was trimmed by 1 base and J by 0 bases, leaving 10 bases between them. Germline CDR1 and CDR2: LNHNV and YYDKDF (reference sequence).

This clonotype was counted many times. V and J are TRBV13 and TRBJ1-1; D is ambiguous. CDR3 length: 17 residues. CDR1 PRHDT and CDR2 FYEKMQ come from the germline V gene (reference sequence). The germline V and J ends were trimmed by 0 bases and 0 bases, with 14 bases remaining between them. CDR3 sequence reads: CASSLGGWGSMNTEAFF. DNA of the CDR3: TGTGCCAGCAGCTTAGGTGGTTGGGGATCTATGAACACTGAAGCTTTCTTT.

This clonotype was seen only a few times. This rearrangement joins TRBV27 to TRBJ2-7; D gene uncertain. Per the germline V gene, CDR1 is MNHEY and CDR2 is SMNVEV (reference sequence). V was pared by 1 base and J by 2 bases, with 6 bases between. The CDR3 spans 13 residues. The CDR3 region is CASSLLFPYEQYF. CDR3 bases: TGTGCCAGCAGTTTATTGTTCCCCTACGAGCAGTACTTC.

The CDR3 nucleotides are TGTGCCAGCAGTCGGGACCCGACCACAGATACGCAGTATTTT. This gives the protein CASSRDPTTDTQYF. The chain uses TRBV28 and TRBJ2-3, with D perhaps matching TRBD1 or TRBD2 (5 bases each). The V gene lost 5 bases and the J gene lost 2 bases, with 11 bases spanning the gap. Looked up from germline, CDR1 is MDHEN and CDR2 is SYDVKM. The CDR3 runs 14 residues.

This clonotype has just a few counts. The rearrangement links TRBV20-1 to TRBJ2-1, with 13 positions matching TRBD2. CDR3 size: 18 residues. V dropped 3 bases and J dropped 9; count of bases not matched to a gene: 17. Germline CDR1 reads DFQATT; CDR2 reads SNEGSKA (reference sequence). The CDR3 DNA reads as TGCAGTGCTAGTCCCCGCGCTCGGACTAGCGGGAGTCACGGTGAGCAGTTCTTC. Protein: CSASPRARTSGSHGEQFF.

The chain uses TRBV28 and TRBJ2-7; D not resolved. V lost 3 bases and J lost 4, with 4 bases in between. Germline CDR1 and CDR2: MDHEN and SYDVKM. This CDR3 spans 11 amino acids. CDR3 in amino acids: CASSFEYEQYF. CDR3 nucleotides: TGTGCCAGCAGTTTTGAGTACGAGCAGTACTTC. Full variable domain (rest looked up from reference TRBV28 and TRBJ2-7): DVKVTQSSRYLVKRTGEKVFLECVQDMDHENMFWYRQDPGLGLRLIYFSYDVKMKEKGDIPEGYSVSREKKERFSLILESASTNQTSMYLCASSFEYEQYFGPGTRLTVT.

The chain combines TRBV27 with TRBJ2-2, with D hard to call. Per the germline V gene, CDR1 is MNHEY and CDR2 is SMNVEV (reference sequence). This CDR3 has 14 amino acids. The ends were cut back, 4 bases at V and 2 bases at J, with 8 bases in the middle. The CDR3 coding sequence is TGTGCCAGCAGTTCAGTTATTAACACCGGGGAGCTGTTTTTT. Its protein product is CASSSVINTGELFF.

This chain links TRBV3-1 with TRBJ1-1, with 8 bases lining up with TRBD1. Germline loops: CDR1 LGHDT, CDR2 YNNKEL (reference sequence). The CDR3 contains 17 residues. After removal of 4 bases from V and 1 base from J, the junction contained 11 bases not matched to a gene. The CDR3 DNA reads as TGTGCCAGCAGCCCCTCAGACAGGGGATATCGGAACACTGAAGCTTTCTTT. It encodes CASSPSDRGYRNTEAFF.

The sample holds a few counts of this clonotype. The gene calls are TRBV6-5 and TRBJ2-5, with 11 nucleotides matching TRBD2. The trim removed 6 bases at V and 5 bases at J, leaving 11 bases unmatched. The CDR3 length is 16 residues. Germline-derived CDR1 and CDR2 are MNHEY and SVGAGI. CDR3 sequence reads: CASSRPLAGVGETQYF. CDR3 sequence (DNA): TGTGCCAGCAGCCGGCCACTAGCGGGAGTCGGCGAGACCCAGTACTTC.

The J gene is TRBJ1-6, the V gene TRBV18, with D uncertain. CDR1 is KGHSH, CDR2 LQKENI, per germline. Trimming stripped 6 bases from V and 3 bases from J, with 15 bases between. This CDR3 comprises 16 residues. Written as DNA, the CDR3 is TGTGCCAGCTCGCATCCAGACCCGTACTATAATTCACCCCTCCACTTT. Its translation: CASSHPDPYYNSPLHF. Full variable domain (rest looked up from reference TRBV18 and TRBJ1-6): NAGVMQNPRHLVRRRGQEARLRCSPMKGHSHVYWYRQLPEEGLKFMVYLQKENIIDESGMPKERFSAEFPKEGPSILRIQQVVRGDSAAYFCASSHPDPYYNSPLHFGNGTRLTVT.

This clonotype has more than one count but fewer than ten. This chain links TRBV7-8 with TRBJ1-5; D is uncertain. V was cut by 10 bases and J by 3 bases, with 16 bases left in between. CDR1 SGHVS and CDR2 FQNEAQ come from the germline V gene. The CDR3 is made up of 14 amino acids. In DNA form, the CDR3 reads TGTGCCACCGCGGCTTGGCGTCACAATCAGCCCCAGCATTTT. Protein product: CATAAWRHNQPQHF.

The sample holds a few counts of this clonotype. This chain connects TRBV5-1 to TRBJ2-3; TRBD1 aligns across 7 bases. The CDR3 spans 15 residues. The V and J ends lost 4 bases and 0 bases, in that order; junction bases with no gene match: 5. Germline lookup yields CDR1 SGHRS and CDR2 YFSETQ. The CDR3, as DNA: TGCGCCAGCAGCCCAGAGGGGGCGAGCACAGATACGCAGTATTTT. Translation: CASSPEGASTDTQYF. Together with reference TRBV5-1 and TRBJ2-3, the CDR3 gives the full variable domain: KAGVTQTPRYLIKTRGQQVTLSCSPISGHRSVSWYQQTPGQGLQFLFEYFSETQRNKGNFPGRFSGRQFSNSRSEMNVSTLELGDSALYLCASSPEGASTDTQYFGPGTRLTVL.

The V gene is TRBV2, the J gene TRBJ2-7, with D tentatively TRBD1 or TRBD2 (5 bases each). There are 15 residues in the CDR3. V was trimmed by 4 bases and J by 7 bases, leaving 20 bases between them. Germline CDR1 and CDR2: SNHLY and FYNNEI. CDR3 sequence reads: CASSGGDGAAEEQYF. The CDR3 DNA is TGTGCCAGCAGTGGGGGTGACGGGGCCGCCGAGGAGCAGTACTTC.

This chain connects TRBV7-9 to TRBJ1-2; D is ambiguous. Trimming stripped 0 bases from V and 3 bases from J, with 8 bases between. The CDR3 totals 14 residues. Germline CDR1 SEHNR, CDR2 FQNEAQ (reference sequence). This CDR3 reads CASSLARTDYGYTF. The CDR3 nucleotides read TGTGCCAGCAGCTTAGCAAGGACGGACTATGGCTACACCTTC.

With regard to this clonotype: At one boundary the junction diverges from the germline segment, which might be a read error. The chain combines TRBV7-7 with TRBJ2-1; 9 bases fit TRBD1. Germline loops: CDR1 SSHAT, CDR2 FNYEAQ (reference sequence). The CDR3 extends over 21 amino acids. The CDR3 sequence: CASSFIPGQGRRDGVYNEQFF. CDR3 sequence (DNA): TGTGCTAGCAGCTTTATCCCGGGACAGGGACGTCGGGACGGGGTCTACAATGAGCAGTTCTTC.

J is TRBJ1-1 and V is TRBV6-6; D gene ambiguous. V lost 8 bases to trimming and J lost 1 base, with 5 bases between them. The CDR3 extends over 11 amino acids. In germline, CDR1 is MNHNY, CDR2 SVGAGI (reference sequence). This CDR3 is CASQGNTEAFF. CDR3 bases: TGTGCCAGCCAAGGGAACACTGAAGCTTTCTTT.

The V call is TRBV28, the J call TRBJ1-1; a possible D gene is TRBD1 (6 bases). Germline V gene lookup returns CDR1 MDHEN and CDR2 SYDVKM. The CDR3 runs 14 residues. V was cut by 2 bases and J by 3 bases, with 10 bases left in between. Here the CDR3 DNA reads TGTGCCAGCAGTTTAAGGGGGGCTGACACTGAAGCTTTCTTT. This codes for CASSLRGADTEAFF.

This chain links TRBV2 with TRBJ2-2; TRBD2 matches 10 bases. Per the germline V gene, CDR1 is SNHLY and CDR2 is FYNNEI. This CDR3 contains 18 residues. V trimming: 3 bases; J trimming: 5 bases; junction bases outside the gene matches: 12. For the CDR3, the DNA is TGTGCCAGCAGTGAGAGGGCTAGCGGGAGAAGGGGGACCGGGGAGCTGTTTTTT. This sequence encodes CASSERASGRRGTGELFF.